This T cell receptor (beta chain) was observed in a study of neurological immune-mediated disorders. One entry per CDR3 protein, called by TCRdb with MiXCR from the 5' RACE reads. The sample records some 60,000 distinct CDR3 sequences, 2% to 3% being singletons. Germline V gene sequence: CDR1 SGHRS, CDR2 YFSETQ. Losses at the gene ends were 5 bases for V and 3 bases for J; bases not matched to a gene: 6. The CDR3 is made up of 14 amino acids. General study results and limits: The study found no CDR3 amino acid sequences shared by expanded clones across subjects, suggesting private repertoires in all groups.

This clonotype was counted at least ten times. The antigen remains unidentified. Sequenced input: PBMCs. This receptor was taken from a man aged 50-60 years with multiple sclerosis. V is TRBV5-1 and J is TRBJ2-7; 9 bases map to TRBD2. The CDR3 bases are TGCGCCAGCAGTATAGCGGGGGAGTTCTACGAGCAGTACTTC. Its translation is CASSIAGEFYEQYF.